This entry concerns a single T cell receptor (beta chain). Its specificity is not known. This entry is derived from a study of cytomegalovirus exposure and HLA in healthy donors. About the study: The 120 or so validation repertoires, a later analysis reported, used the same platform as the approximately 650 first-cohort repertoires.

Notes on the study in general: Subsequent analysis found a tendency for first-cohort TCR clusters to co-occur within the 120 validation repertoires. Altogether, 170 or so TCR beta chains were recorded as cytomegalovirus-associated. A few chains linked to CMV were shown in vitro to be specific for CMV antigens.

The repertoire was sequenced with immunoSEQ multiplex PCR; TCRdb's copy has only in-frame clones and lacks some. The sample consists of roughly 63,000 clones, roughly 90% of them appearing once. Sequenced: PBMCs. The sequence derives from a woman between 18 and 30 years old in good health and CMV-seronegative.

CDR3 nucleotides: TGTGCCAGCAGCCCCGACTCAGGGGGCTTAATAAACACTGAGCAGTTCTTC. It translates to CASSPDSGGLINTEQFF. The chain joins TRBV11-3 to TRBJ2-1; 8 bases line up with TRBD1. The CDR3 is 17 amino acids. CDR1 and CDR2 (germline): SGHNT, YENEEA. With V trimmed by 5 bases and J by 9 bases, 18 bases remained unmatched.